The source of this T cell receptor beta chain is a study of cytomegalovirus exposure and HLA in healthy donors. Study conclusions and caveats: Per a later analysis, HLA-associated TCR beta chains showed more clonal expansion than other, equally common TCR beta chains.

CDR3 length equals 15 residues. In germline, CDR1 is SGDLS, CDR2 YYNGEE. After removal of 2 bases from V and 5 bases from J, the junction contained 8 bases not matched to a gene. With regard to this clone: Its cognate antigen is unknown.

60 Vbeta and 13 Jbeta primers were used in PCR. The protocol was immunoSEQ multiplex PCR, while the TCRdb copy is restricted to in-frame clones and leaves out a portion. Counted here are about 140,000 clones, around 81% occurring once; the ten biggest clones make up less than 3%. The sequence came from a man between 50 and 59 years old in good health and CMV-seronegative. The sequencing input was PBMCs. The rearrangement joins TRBV9 to TRBJ2-5; 8 bases agree with TRBD2. This chain's CDR3 is CASSVSGSEWETQYF. The CDR3 nucleotides are TGTGCCAGCAGCGTCAGCGGGAGTGAGTGGGAGACCCAGTACTTC.